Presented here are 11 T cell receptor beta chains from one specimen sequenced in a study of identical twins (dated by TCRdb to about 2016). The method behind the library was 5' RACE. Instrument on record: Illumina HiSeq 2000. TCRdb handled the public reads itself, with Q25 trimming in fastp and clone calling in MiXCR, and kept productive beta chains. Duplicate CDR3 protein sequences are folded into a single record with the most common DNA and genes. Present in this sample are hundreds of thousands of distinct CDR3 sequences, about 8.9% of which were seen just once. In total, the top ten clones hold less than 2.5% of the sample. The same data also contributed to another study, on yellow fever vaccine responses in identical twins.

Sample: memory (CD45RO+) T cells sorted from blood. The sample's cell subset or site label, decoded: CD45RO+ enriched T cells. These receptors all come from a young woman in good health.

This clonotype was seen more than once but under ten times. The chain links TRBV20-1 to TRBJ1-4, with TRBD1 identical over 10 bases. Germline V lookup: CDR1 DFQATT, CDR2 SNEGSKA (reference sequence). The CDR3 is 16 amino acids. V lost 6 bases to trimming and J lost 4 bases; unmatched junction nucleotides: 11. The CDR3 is CSAPTGGAPNNEKLFF. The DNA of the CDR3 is TGCAGTGCCCCGACAGGGGGCGCACCCAATAATGAAAAACTGTTTTTT.

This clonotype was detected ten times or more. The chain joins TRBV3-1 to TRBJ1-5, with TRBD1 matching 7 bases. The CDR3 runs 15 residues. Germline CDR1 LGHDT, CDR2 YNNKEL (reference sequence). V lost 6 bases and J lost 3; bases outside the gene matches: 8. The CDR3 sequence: CASSPSTGPNQPQHF. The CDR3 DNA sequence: TGTGCCAGCAGTCCCTCGACAGGGCCCAATCAGCCCCAGCATTTT.

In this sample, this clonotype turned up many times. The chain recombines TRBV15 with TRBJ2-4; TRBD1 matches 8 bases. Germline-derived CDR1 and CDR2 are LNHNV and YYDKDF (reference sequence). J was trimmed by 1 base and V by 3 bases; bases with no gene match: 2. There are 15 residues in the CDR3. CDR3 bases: TGTGCCACCAGCAGCGACAGGGGCGCCAAAAACATTCAGTACTTC. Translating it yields CATSSDRGAKNIQYF.

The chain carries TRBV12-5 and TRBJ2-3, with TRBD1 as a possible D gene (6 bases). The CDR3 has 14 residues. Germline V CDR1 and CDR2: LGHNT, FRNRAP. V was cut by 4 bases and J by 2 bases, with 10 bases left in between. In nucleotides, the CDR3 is TGTGCTAGTGGTTCAGGGGACACCACAGATACGCAGTATTTT. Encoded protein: CASGSGDTTDTQYF.

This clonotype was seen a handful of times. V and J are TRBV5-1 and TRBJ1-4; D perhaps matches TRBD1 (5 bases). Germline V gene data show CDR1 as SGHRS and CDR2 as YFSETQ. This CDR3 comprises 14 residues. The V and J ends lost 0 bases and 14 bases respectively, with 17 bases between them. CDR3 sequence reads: CASSLDPSMGDLFF. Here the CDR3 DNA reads TGCGCCAGCAGCTTGGATCCATCCATGGGGGACCTGTTTTTT.

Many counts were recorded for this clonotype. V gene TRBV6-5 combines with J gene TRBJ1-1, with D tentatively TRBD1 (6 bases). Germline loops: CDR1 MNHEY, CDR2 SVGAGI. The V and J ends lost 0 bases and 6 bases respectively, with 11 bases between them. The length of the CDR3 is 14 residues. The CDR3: CASSYSGGRAEAFF. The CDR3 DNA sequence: TGTGCCAGCAGTTACTCCGGGGGGCGAGCTGAAGCTTTCTTT.

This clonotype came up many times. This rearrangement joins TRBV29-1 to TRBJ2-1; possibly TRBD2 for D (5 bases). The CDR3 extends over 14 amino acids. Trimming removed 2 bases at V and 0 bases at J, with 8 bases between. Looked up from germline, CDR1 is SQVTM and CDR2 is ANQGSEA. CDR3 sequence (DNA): TGCAGCGTTGAACGAGGGAGCTCCTACAATGAGCAGTTCTTC. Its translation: CSVERGSSYNEQFF.

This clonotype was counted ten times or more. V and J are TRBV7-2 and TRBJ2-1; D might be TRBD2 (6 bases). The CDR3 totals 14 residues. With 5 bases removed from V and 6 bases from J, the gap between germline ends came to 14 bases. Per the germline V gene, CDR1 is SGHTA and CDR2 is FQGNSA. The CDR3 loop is CASSRGRGGNEQFF. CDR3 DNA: TGTGCCAGCAGCCGGGGAAGGGGAGGCAATGAGCAGTTCTTC.

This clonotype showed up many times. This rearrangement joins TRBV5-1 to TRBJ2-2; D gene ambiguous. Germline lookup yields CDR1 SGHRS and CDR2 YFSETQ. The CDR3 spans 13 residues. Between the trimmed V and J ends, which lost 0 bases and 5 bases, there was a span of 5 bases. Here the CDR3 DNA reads TGCGCCAGCAGCTTGGTTGCTACCGGGGAGCTGTTTTTT. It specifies CASSLVATGELFF.

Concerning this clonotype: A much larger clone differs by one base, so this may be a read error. The CDR3 DNA reads TGTGCCAGCAACCGACTGAAGGACATTGAGCAGTTCTTC. It translates to CASNRLKDIEQFF. The chain couples TRBV2 to TRBJ2-1, with D possibly matching TRBD1 (5 bases). The CDR3 runs to 13 residues. Germline V lookup: CDR1 SNHLY, CDR2 FYNNEI. V gave up 7 bases and J gave up 9 bases, with 16 bases separating them. The complete variable domain, with remaining parts taken from reference TRBV2 and TRBJ2-1, reads EPEVTQTPSHQVTQMGQEVILRCVPISNHLYFYWYRQILGQKVEFLVSFYNNEISEKSEIFDDQFSVERPDGSNFTLKIRSTKLEDSAMYFCASNRLKDIEQFFGPGTRLTVL.

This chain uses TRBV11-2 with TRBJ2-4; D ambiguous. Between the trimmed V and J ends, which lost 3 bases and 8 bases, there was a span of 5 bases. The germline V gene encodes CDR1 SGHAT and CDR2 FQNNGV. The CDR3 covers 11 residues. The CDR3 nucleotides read TGTGCCAGCAGCTTGCAGGACATTCAGTACTTC. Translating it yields CASSLQDIQYF.